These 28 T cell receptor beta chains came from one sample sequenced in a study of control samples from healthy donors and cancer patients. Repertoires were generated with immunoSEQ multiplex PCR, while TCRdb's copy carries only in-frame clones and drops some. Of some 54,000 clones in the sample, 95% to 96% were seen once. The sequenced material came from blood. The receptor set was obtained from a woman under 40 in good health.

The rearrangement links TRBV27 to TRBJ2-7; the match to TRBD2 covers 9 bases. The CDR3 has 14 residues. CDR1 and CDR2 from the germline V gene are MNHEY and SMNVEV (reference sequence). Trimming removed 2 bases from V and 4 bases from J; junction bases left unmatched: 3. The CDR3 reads CASSLASGTYEQYF. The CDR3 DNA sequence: TGTGCCAGCAGTTTAGCTAGCGGGACTTACGAGCAGTACTTC.

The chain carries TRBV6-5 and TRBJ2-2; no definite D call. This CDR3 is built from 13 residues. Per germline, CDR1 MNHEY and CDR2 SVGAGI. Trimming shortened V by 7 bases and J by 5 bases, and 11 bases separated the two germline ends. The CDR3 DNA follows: TGTGCCAGCACCCAGTGGCTTACCGGGGAGCTGTTTTTT. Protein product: CASTQWLTGELFF.

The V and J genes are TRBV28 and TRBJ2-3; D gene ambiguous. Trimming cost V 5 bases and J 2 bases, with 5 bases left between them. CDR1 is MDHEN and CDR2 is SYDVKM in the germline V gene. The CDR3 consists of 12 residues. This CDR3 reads CASSLATDTQYF. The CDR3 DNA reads TGTGCCAGCAGTCTGGCCACAGATACGCAGTATTTT.

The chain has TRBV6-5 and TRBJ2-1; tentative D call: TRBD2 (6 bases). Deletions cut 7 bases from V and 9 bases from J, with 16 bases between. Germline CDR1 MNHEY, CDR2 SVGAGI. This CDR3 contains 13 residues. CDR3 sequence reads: CASKGGGPGEQFF. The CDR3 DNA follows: TGTGCCAGCAAAGGTGGAGGGCCGGGTGAGCAGTTCTTC.

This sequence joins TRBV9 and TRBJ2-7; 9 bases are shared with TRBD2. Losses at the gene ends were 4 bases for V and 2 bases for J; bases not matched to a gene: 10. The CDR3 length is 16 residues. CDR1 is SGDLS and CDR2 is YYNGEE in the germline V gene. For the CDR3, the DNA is TGTGCCAGCAGCCCCCGACTAGCGGAAAGCACCTACGAGCAGTACTTC. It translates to CASSPRLAESTYEQYF.

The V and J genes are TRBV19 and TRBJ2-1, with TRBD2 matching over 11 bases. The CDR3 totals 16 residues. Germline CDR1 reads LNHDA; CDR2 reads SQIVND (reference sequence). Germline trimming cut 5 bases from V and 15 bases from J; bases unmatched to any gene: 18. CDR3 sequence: CASSPQLAGGPGSPFF. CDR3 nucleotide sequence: TGTGCCAGTAGTCCCCAATTAGCGGGAGGGCCGGGGAGTCCGTTCTTC. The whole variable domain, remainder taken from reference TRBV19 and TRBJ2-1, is DGGITQSPKYLFRKEGQNVTLSCEQNLNHDAMYWYRQDPGQGLRLIYYSQIVNDFQKGDIAEGYSVSREKKESFPLTVTSAQKNPTAFYLCASSPQLAGGPGSPFFGPGTRLTVL.

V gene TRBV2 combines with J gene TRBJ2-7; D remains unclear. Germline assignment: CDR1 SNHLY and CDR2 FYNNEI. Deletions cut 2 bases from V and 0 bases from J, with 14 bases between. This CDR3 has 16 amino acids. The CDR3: CASSERSTYSSYEQYF. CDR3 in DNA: TGTGCCAGCAGTGAACGTTCAACCTATAGCTCCTACGAGCAGTACTTC.

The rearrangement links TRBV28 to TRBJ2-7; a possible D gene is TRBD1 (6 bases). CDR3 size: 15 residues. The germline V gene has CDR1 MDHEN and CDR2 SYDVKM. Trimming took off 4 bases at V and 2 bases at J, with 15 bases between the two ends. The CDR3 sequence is CASSYTTGTAYEQYF. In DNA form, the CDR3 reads TGTGCCAGCAGTTATACTACAGGGACGGCCTACGAGCAGTACTTC.

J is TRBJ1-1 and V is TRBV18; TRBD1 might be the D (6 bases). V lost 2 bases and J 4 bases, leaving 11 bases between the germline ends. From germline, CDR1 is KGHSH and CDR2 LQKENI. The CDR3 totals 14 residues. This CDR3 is CASSPILDSTEAFF. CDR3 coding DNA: TGTGCCAGCTCACCAATCCTGGACAGCACTGAAGCTTTCTTT.

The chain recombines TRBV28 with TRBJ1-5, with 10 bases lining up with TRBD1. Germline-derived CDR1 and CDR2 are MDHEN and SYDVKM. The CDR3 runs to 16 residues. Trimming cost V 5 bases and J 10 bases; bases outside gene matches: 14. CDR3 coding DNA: TGTGCCAGCAGTCCACCAGGGGGACAGGGGTTCTACCCCCAGCATTTT. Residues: CASSPPGGQGFYPQHF.

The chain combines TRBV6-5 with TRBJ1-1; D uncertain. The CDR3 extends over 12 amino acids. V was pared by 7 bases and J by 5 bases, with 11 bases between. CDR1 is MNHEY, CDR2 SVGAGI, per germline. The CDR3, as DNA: TGTGCCAGCACTGGGGTTAGGACTGAAGCTTTCTTT. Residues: CASTGVRTEAFF.

The CDR3 sequence is CASSPKVHNEQFF. CDR3 nucleotides: TGTGCCAGCAGCCCAAAAGTCCATAATGAGCAGTTCTTC. The chain combines TRBV3-1 (or the pseudogene TRBV3-2) with TRBJ2-1; D ambiguous. Trimming removed 4 bases from V and 7 bases from J, with 11 bases in between. The CDR3 sequence is 13 residues long. The V gene's germline CDR1 is LGHDT and CDR2 YNNKEL (reference sequence).

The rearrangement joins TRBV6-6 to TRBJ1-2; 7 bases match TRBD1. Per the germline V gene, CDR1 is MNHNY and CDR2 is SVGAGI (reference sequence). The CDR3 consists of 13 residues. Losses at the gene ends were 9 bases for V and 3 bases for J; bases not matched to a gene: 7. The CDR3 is CASQTGPDYGYTF. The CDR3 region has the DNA TGTGCCAGTCAGACAGGGCCTGACTATGGCTACACCTTC.

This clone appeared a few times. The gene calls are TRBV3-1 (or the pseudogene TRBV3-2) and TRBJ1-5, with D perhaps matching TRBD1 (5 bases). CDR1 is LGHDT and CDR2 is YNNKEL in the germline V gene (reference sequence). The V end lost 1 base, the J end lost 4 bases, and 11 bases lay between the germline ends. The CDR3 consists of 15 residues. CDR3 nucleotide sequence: TGTGCCAGCAGCCAAGGGTCAGGGTCAAATCAGCCCCAGCATTTT. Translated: CASSQGSGSNQPQHF.

This chain's CDR3 is CASSLGAGVGEQYF. In nucleotides, the CDR3 is TGTGCCAGCAGTTTAGGGGCGGGAGTGGGTGAGCAGTACTTC. The gene calls are TRBV27 and TRBJ2-7; 7 nucleotides match TRBD2. CDR3 length: 14 amino acids. V shed 2 bases and J 7 bases; nucleotides not matched to a gene: 8. Germline V gene data show CDR1 as MNHEY and CDR2 as SMNVEV (reference sequence).

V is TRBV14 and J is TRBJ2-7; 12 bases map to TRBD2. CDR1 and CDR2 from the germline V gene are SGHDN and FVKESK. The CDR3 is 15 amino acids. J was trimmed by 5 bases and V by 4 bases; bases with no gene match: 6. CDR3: CASSRRLAGVHEQYF. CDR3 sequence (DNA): TGTGCCAGCAGCCGCAGACTAGCGGGAGTGCACGAGCAGTACTTC.

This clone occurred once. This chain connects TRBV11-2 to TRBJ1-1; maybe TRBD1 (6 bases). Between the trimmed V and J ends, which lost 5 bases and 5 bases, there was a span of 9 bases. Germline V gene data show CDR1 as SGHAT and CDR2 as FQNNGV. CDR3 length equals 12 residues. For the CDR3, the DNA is TGTGCCAGCAGCCCCCAGGGGACTGAAGCTTTCTTT. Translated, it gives CASSPQGTEAFF.

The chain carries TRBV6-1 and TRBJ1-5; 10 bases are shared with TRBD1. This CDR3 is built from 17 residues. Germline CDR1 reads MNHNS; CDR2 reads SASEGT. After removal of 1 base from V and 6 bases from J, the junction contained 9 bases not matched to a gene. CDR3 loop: CASSEGPGQGGIQPQHF. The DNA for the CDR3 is TGTGCCAGCAGTGAAGGACCAGGACAGGGGGGGATTCAGCCCCAGCATTTT.

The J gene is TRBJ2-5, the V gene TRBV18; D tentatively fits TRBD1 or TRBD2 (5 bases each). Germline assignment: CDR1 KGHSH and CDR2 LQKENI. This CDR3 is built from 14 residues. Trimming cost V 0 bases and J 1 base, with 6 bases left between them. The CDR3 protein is CASSPPGTQETQYF. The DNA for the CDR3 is TGTGCCAGCTCACCACCGGGGACCCAAGAGACCCAGTACTTC.

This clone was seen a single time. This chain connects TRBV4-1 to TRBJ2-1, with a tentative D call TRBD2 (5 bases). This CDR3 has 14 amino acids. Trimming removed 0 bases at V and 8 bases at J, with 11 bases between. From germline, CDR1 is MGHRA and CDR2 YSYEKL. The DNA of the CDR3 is TGCGCCAGCAGCCAAGACCCCCCGCGGGATGAGCAGTTCTTC. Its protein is CASSQDPPRDEQFF.

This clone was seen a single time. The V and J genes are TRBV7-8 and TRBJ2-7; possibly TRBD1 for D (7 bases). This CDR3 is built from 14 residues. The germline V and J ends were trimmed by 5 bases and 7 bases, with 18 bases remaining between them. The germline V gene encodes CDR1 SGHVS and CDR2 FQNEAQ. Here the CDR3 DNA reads TGTGCCAGCAGCCCGTTACCAGGGGGAGGTGAGCAGTACTTC. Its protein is CASSPLPGGGEQYF.

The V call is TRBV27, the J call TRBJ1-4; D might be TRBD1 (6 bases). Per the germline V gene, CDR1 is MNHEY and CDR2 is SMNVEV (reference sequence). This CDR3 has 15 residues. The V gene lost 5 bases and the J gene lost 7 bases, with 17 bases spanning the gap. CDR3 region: CASSPKQGGFEKLFF. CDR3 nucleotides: TGTGCCAGCAGTCCGAAACAGGGTGGGTTTGAAAAACTGTTTTTT.

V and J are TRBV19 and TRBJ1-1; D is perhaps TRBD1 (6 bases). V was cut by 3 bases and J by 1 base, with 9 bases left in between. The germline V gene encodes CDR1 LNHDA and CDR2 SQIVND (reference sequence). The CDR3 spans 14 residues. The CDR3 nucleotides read TGTGCCAGTAGTATTCAGGGGTGGAACACTGAAGCTTTCTTT. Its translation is CASSIQGWNTEAFF.

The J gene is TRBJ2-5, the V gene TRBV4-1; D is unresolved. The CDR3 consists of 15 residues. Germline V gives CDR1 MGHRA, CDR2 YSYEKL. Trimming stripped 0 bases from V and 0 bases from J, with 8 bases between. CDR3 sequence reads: CASSQDTLDQETQYF. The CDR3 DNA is TGCGCCAGCAGCCAAGACACACTGGACCAAGAGACCCAGTACTTC.

The CDR3 DNA sequence: TGTGCCAGCAAAACTACTAGCGGAGATAACAATGAGCAGTTCTTC. Amino acids: CASKTTSGDNNEQFF. The J gene is TRBJ2-1, the V gene TRBV6-5, with 8 bases lining up with TRBD2. Germline trimming cut 7 bases from V and 5 bases from J; bases unmatched to any gene: 10. Germline CDR1 reads MNHEY; CDR2 reads SVGAGI. This CDR3 is 15 amino acids long.

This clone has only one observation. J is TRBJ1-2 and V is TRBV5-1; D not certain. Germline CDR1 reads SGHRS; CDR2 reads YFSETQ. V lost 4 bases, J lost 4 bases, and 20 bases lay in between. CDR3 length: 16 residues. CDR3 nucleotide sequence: TGCGCCAGCAGCGACGAAGGGTCTGGGAAGGGCTATGGCTACACCTTC. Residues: CASSDEGSGKGYGYTF.

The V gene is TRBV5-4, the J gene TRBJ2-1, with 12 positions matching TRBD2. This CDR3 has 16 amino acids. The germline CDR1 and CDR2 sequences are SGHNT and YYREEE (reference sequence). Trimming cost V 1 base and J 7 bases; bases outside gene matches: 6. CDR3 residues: CASSLPTSGSGNEQFF. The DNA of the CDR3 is TGTGCCAGCAGCTTGCCGACTAGCGGGAGTGGTAATGAGCAGTTCTTC.

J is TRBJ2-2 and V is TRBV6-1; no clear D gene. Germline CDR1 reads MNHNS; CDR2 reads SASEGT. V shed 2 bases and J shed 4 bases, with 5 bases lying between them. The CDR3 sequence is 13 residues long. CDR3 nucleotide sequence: TGTGCCAGCAGTGAATTAAGCACCGGGGAGCTGTTTTTT. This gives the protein CASSELSTGELFF.